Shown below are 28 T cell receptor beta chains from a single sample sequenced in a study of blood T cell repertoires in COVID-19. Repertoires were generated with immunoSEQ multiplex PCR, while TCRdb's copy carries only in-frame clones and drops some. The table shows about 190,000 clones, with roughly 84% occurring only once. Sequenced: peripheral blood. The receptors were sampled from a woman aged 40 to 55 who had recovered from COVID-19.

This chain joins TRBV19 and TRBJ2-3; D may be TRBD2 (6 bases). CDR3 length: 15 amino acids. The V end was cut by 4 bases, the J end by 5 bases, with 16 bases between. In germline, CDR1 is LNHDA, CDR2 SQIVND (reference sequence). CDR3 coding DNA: TGTGCCAGTAGTAATCAGGGAGGAGGAGGAGATACGCAGTATTTT. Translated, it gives CASSNQGGGGDTQYF.

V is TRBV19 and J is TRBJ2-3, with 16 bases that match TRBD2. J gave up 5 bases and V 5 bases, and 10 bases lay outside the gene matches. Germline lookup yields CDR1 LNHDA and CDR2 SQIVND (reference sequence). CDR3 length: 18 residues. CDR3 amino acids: CASSPLGTSGRAGDTQYF. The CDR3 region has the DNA TGTGCCAGTAGTCCCCTGGGGACTAGCGGGAGGGCCGGAGATACGCAGTATTTT.

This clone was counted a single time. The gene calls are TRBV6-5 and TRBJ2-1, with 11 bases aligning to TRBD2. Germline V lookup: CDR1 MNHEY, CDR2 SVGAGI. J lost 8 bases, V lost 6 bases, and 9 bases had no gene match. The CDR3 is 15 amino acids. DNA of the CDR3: TGTGCCAGCAGGGCACTAGCGGGAGTCTTATATGAGCAGTTCTTC. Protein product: CASRALAGVLYEQFF.

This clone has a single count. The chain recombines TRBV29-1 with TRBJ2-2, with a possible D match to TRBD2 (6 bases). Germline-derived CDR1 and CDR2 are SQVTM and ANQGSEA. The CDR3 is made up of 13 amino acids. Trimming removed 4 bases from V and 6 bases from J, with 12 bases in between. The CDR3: CSVVLLAAGELFF. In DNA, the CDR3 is TGCAGCGTTGTGTTACTAGCTGCCGGGGAGCTGTTTTTT.

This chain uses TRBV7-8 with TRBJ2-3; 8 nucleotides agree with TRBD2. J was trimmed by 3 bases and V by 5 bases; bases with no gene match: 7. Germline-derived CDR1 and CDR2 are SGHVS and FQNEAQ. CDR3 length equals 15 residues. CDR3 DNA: TGTGCCAGCAGCCCAAAGCGGGAGTTGACAGATACGCAGTATTTT. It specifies CASSPKRELTDTQYF.

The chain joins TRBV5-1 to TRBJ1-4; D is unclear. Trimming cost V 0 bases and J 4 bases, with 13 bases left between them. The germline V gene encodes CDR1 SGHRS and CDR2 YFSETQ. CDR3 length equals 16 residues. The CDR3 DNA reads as TGCGCCAGCAGCTTGGGCTCGGTCGGGGATAATGAAAAACTGTTTTTT. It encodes CASSLGSVGDNEKLFF.

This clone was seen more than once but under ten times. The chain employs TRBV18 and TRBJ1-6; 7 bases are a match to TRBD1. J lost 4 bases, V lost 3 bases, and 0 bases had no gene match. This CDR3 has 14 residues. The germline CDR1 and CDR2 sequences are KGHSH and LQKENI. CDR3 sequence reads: CASSPGQYNSPLHF. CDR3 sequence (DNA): TGTGCCAGCTCACCGGGACAGTATAATTCACCCCTCCACTTT.

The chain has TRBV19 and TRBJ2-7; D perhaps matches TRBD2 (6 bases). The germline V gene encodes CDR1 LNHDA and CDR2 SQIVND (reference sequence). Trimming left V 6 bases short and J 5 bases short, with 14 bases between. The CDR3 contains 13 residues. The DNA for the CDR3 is TGTGCCAGTAGGCCCCGGGGGAGGAACGAGCAGTACTTC. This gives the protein CASRPRGRNEQYF.

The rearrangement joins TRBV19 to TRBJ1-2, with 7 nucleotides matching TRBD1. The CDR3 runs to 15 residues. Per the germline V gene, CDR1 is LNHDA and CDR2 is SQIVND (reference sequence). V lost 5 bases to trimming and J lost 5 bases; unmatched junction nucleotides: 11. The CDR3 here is CASSARNRGWYGYTF. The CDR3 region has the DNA TGTGCCAGTAGTGCCAGAAACAGGGGTTGGTATGGCTACACCTTC. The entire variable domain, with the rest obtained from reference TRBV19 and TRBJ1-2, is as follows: DGGITQSPKYLFRKEGQNVTLSCEQNLNHDAMYWYRQDPGQGLRLIYYSQIVNDFQKGDIAEGYSVSREKKESFPLTVTSAQKNPTAFYLCASSARNRGWYGYTFGSGTRLTVV.

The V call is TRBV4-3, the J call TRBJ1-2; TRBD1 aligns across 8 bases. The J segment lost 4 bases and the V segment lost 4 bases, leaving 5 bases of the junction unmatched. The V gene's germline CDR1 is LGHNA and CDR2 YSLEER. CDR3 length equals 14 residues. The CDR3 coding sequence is TGCGCCAGCAGCCCCCAGGGACAGGTCTATGGCTACACCTTC. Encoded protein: CASSPQGQVYGYTF.

Here the CDR3 DNA reads TGCGCCAGCACCCAGTCGGGGGGCCAAGAGACCCAGTACTTC. Translated, it gives CASTQSGGQETQYF. The rearrangement links TRBV5-1 to TRBJ2-5; 7 bases map to TRBD2. Germline CDR1 SGHRS, CDR2 YFSETQ. The CDR3 is 14 amino acids. Losses at the gene ends were 6 bases for V and 1 base for J; bases not matched to a gene: 6.

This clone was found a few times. In DNA, the CDR3 is TGTGCCTGGAGTTGGACTAGCGGCAACGAGCAGTACTTC. Translating gives CAWSWTSGNEQYF. The rearrangement uses TRBV30 and TRBJ2-7; 10 bases map to TRBD2. V shed 2 bases, J shed 5 bases, and the junction held 3 bases outside the gene matches. CDR1 GTSNPN and CDR2 SVGIG come from the germline V gene (reference sequence). CDR3 length: 13 residues.

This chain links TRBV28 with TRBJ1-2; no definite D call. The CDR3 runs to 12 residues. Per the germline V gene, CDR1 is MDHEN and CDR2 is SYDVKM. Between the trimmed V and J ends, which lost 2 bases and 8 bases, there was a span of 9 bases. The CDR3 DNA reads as TGTGCCAGCAGTTTACGGGGTTTGGGCTACACCTTC. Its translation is CASSLRGLGYTF.

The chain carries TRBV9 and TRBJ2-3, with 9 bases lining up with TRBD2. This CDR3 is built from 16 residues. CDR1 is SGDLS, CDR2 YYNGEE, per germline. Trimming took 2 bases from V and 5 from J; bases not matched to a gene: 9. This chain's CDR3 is CASSVVKAGGRDTQYF. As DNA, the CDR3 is TGTGCCAGCAGCGTGGTAAAAGCGGGAGGTAGAGATACGCAGTATTTT.

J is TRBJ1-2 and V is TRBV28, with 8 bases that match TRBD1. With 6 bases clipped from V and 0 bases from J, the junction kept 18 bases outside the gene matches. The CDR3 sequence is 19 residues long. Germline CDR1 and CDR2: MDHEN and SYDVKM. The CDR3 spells CASRRFQGAAPPSNYGYTF. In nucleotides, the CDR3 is TGTGCCAGCAGGCGATTCCAGGGGGCCGCGCCTCCATCTAACTATGGCTACACCTTC.

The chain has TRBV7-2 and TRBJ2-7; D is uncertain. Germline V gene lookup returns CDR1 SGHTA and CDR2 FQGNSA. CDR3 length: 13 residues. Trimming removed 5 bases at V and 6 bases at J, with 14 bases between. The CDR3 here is CASSPMGVLEQYF. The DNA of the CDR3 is TGTGCCAGCAGCCCCATGGGCGTTCTCGAGCAGTACTTC. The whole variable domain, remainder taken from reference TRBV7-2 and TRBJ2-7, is GAGVSQSPSNKVTEKGKDVELRCDPISGHTALYWYRQSLGQGLEFLIYFQGNSAPDKSGLPSDRFSAERTGGSVSTLTIQRTQQEDSAVYLCASSPMGVLEQYFGPGTRLTVT.

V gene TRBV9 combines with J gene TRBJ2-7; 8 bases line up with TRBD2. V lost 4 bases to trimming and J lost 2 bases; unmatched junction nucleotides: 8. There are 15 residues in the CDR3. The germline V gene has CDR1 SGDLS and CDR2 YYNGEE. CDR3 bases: TGTGCCAGCAGCCCAAGAAATAGCGGGACCTACGAGCAGTACTTC. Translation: CASSPRNSGTYEQYF.

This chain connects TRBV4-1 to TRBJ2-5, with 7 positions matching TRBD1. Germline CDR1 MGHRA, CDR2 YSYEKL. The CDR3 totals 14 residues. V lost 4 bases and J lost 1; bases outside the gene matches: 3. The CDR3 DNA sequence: TGCGCCAGCAGCCCCGGGACAGCCCAAGAGACCCAGTACTTC. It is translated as CASSPGTAQETQYF.

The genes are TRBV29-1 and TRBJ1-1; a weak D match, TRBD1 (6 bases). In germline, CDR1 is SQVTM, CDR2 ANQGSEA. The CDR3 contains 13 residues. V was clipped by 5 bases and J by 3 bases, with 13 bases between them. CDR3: CSVFGTSDTEAFF. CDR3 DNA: TGCAGCGTTTTCGGGACATCAGACACTGAAGCTTTCTTT.

Here the CDR3 reads CASSAGTSNNEQFF. CDR3 bases: TGTGCCAGCAGCGCCGGGACTAGTAACAATGAGCAGTTCTTC. This chain links TRBV5-4 with TRBJ2-1; 8 positions match TRBD2. V shed 4 bases, J shed 5 bases, and the junction held 5 bases outside the gene matches. CDR3 length equals 14 residues. Germline-derived CDR1 and CDR2 are SGHNT and YYREEE (reference sequence).

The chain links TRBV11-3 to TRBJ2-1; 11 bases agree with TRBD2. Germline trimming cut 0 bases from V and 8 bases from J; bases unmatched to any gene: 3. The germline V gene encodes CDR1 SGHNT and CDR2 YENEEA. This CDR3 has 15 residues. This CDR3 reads CASSLDSGRAYEQFF. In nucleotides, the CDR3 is TGTGCCAGCAGCTTAGATAGCGGGAGGGCCTATGAGCAGTTCTTC. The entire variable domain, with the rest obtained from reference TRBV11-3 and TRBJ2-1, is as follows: EAGVVQSPRYKIIEKKQPVAFWCNPISGHNTLYWYLQNLGQGPELLIRYENEEAVDDSQLPKDRFSAERLKGVDSTLKIQPAELGDSAVYLCASSLDSGRAYEQFFGPGTRLTVL.

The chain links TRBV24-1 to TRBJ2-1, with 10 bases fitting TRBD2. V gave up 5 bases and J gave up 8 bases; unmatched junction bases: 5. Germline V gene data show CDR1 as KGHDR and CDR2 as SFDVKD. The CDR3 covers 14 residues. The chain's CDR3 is CATSGTSGLDEQFF. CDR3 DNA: TGTGCCACCAGTGGGACTAGCGGCTTAGATGAGCAGTTCTTC.

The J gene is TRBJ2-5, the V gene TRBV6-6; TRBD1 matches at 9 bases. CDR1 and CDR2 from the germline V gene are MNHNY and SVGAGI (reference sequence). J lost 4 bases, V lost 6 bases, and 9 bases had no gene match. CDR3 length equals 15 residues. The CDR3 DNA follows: TGTGCCAGCAGCCGCAGACAGGGGGGACGAGAGACCCAGTACTTC. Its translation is CASSRRQGGRETQYF.

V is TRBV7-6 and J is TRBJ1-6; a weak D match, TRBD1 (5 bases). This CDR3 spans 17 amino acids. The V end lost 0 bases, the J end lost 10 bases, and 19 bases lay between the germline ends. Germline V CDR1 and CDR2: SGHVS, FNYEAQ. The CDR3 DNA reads TGTGCCAGCAGCTTAGCTCCTCTTGGGGGGACCGAGTCACCCCTCCACTTT. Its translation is CASSLAPLGGTESPLHF.

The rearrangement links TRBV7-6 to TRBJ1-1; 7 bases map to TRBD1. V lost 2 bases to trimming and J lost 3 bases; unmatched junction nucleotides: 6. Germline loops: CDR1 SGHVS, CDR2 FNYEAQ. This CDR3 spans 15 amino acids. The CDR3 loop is CASSLTGTAYTEAFF. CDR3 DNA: TGTGCCAGCAGCTTAACAGGGACAGCTTACACTGAAGCTTTCTTT.

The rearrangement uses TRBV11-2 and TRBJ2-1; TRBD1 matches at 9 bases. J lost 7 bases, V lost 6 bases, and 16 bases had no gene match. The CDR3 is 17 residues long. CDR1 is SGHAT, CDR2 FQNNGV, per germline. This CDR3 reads CASRKNPPHRGRNEQFF. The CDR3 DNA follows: TGTGCCAGCAGAAAGAATCCCCCCCACAGGGGGCGGAATGAGCAGTTCTTC.

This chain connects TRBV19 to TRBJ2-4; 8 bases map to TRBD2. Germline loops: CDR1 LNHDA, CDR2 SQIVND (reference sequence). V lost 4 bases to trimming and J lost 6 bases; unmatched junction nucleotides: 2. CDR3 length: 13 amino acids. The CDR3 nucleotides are TGTGCCAGTAGTAGCGGGAGGCGAAACATTCAGTACTTC. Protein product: CASSSGRRNIQYF.

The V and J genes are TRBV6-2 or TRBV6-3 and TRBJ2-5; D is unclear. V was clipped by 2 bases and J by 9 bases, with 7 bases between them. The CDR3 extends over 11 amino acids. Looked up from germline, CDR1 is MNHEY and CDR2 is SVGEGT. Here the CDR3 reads CASSYNYAQYF. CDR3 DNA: TGTGCCAGCAGTTACAACTACGCCCAGTACTTC.